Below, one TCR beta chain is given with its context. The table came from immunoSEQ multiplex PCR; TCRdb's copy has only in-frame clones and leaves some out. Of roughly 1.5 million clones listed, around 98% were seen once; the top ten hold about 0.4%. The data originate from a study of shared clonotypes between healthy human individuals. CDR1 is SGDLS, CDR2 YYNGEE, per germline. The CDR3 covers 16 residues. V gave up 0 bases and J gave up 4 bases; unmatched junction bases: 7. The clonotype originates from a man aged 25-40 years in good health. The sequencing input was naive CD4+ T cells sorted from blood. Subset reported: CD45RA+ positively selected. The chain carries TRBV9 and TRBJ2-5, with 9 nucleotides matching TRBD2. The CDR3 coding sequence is TGTGCCAGCAGCGTAGGGGCGACTAGCGGAATAGAGACCCAGTACTTC. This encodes CASSVGATSGIETQYF.